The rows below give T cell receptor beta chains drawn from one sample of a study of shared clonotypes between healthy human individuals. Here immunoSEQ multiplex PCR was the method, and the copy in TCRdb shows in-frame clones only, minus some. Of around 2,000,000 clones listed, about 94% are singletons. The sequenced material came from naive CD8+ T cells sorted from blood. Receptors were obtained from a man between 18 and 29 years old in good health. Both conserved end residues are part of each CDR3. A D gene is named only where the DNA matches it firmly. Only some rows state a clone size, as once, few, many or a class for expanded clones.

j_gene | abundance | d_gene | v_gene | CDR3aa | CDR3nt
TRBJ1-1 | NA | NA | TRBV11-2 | CASSLVRGGGTEAFF | TGTGCCAGCAGCTTAGTTAGGGGCGGGGGAACTGAAGCTTTCTTT
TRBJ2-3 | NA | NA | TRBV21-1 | CASSERAGFTDTQYF | TGTGCCAGCAGCGAGAGGGCAGGGTTCACAGATACGCAGTATTTT
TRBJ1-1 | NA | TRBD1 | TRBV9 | CASSPPQGSGDTEAFF | TGTGCCAGCAGCCCACCACAGGGGTCGGGAGACACTGAAGCTTTCTTT
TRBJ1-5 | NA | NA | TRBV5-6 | CASSLRPTAIREPQHF | TGTGCCAGCAGCTTGCGACCGACGGCAATCAGGGAGCCCCAGCATTTT
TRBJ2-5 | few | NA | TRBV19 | CASSGETQYF | TGTGCCAGTAGTGGGGAGACCCAGTACTTC
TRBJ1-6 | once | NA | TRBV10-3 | CAISGDVYNSPLHF | TGTGCCATCTCGGGGGATGTCTATAATTCACCCCTCCACTTT
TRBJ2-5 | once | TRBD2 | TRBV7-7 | CASSPTSGMETQYF | TGTGCTAGCAGCCCTACTAGCGGGATGGAGACCCAGTACTTC
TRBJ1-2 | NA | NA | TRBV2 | CASSEGQGYYGYTF | TGTGCCAGCAGTGAAGGGCAGGGATACTATGGCTACACCTTC
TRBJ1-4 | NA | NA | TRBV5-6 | CASSLDRDEKLFF | TGTGCCAGCAGCTTGGACAGGGATGAAAAACTGTTTTTT
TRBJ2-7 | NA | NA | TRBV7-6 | CASSFIDDEQYF | TGTGCCAGCAGCTTTATAGATGACGAGCAGTACTTC
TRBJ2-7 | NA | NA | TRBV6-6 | CASSIRDTDYEQYF | TGTGCCAGCAGTATCCGGGACACGGACTACGAGCAGTACTTC
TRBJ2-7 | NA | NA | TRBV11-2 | CASQLIWGAEQYF | TGTGCCAGTCAGCTTATCTGGGGGGCCGAGCAGTACTTC
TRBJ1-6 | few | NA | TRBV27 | CCDGAPWGNSPLHF | TGTTGCGATGGGGCCCCCTGGGGTAATTCACCCCTCCACTTT
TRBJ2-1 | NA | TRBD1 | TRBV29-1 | CSVEVFDRGSYNEQFF | TGCAGCGTTGAAGTCTTCGACAGGGGGTCCTACAATGAGCAGTTCTTC
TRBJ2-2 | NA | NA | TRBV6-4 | CASSDSMGDGELFF | TGTGCCAGCAGTGACTCGATGGGTGACGGGGAGCTGTTTTTT
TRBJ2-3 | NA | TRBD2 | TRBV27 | CASSPRTSGTDTQYF | TGTGCCAGCAGTCCTCGGACTAGCGGCACAGATACGCAGTATTTT
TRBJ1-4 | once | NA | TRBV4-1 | CASSHIRGDSDEKLFF | TGCGCCAGCAGCCATATCAGGGGAGACAGTGATGAAAAACTGTTTTTT
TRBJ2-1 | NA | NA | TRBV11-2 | CASSLGRMSSYNEQFF | TGTGCCAGCAGCTTAGGACGGATGAGCTCCTACAATGAGCAGTTCTTC
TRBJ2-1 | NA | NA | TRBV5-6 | CASSFLLAVYNEQFF | TGTGCCAGCAGCTTCCTACTAGCAGTATACAATGAGCAGTTCTTC
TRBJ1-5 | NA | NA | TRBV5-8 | CASSEGGSNQPQHF | TGTGCCAGCAGTGAAGGGGGGAGCAATCAGCCCCAGCATTTT
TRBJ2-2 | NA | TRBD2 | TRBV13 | CASSAEIAGGTGELFF | TGTGCCAGCAGCGCTGAGATCGCGGGAGGGACCGGGGAGCTGTTTTTT
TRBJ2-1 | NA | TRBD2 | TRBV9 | CASSVVAGSSYNEQFF | TGTGCCAGCAGCGTAGTAGCGGGAAGCTCCTACAATGAGCAGTTCTTC
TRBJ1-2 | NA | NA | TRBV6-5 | CASSYSKTGGNGYTF | TGTGCCAGCAGTTACTCGAAGACAGGCGGGAATGGCTACACCTTC
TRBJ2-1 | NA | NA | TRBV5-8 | CASSLEAGLNNEQFF | TGTGCCAGCAGCTTGGAGGCGGGTTTAAACAATGAGCAGTTCTTC
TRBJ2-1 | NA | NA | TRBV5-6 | CASSLAHEQFF | TGTGCCAGCAGCTTGGCCCACGAGCAGTTCTTC
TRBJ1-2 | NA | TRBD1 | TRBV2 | CASSGWETGRDYGYTF | TGTGCCAGCAGTGGATGGGAGACAGGGCGTGACTATGGCTACACCTTC
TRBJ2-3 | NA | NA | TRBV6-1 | CASSERGGGTDTQYF | TGTGCCAGCAGTGAAAGGGGAGGAGGCACAGATACGCAGTATTTT
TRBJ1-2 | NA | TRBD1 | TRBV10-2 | CASSEGTGVVLNYGYTF | TGCGCCAGCAGTGAAGGGACAGGGGTCGTACTTAACTATGGCTACACCTTC
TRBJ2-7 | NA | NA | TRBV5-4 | CASTKDLDKGGEQYF | TGTGCCAGCACCAAGGATCTGGACAAAGGAGGCGAGCAGTACTTC
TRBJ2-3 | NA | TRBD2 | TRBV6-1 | CASSAERGGTDTQYF | TGTGCCAGCAGTGCGGAGCGGGGTGGCACAGATACGCAGTATTTT
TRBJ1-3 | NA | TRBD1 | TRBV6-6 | CASSSGQGVSGNTIYF | TGTGCCAGCAGTTCGGGACAGGGAGTTTCCGGAAACACCATATATTTT
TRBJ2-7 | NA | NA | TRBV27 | CASSFEGAYEQYF | TGTGCCAGCAGTTTTGAGGGAGCTTACGAGCAGTACTTC
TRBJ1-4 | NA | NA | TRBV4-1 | CASSQDQGLIEKLFF | TGCGCCAGCAGCCAAGATCAGGGGCTTATTGAAAAACTGTTTTTT
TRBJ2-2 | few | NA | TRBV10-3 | CAISETSGGTGELFF | TGTGCCATCAGTGAAACCAGCGGCGGCACCGGGGAGCTGTTTTTT
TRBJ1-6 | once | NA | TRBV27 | CASRLGYSNSPLHF | TGTGCCAGCCGCCTGGGGTATAGTAATTCACCCCTCCACTTT
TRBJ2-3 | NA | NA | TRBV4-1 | CASSQEGSPDTQYF | TGCGCCAGCAGCCAAGAGGGTAGCCCAGATACGCAGTATTTT
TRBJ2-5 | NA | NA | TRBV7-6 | CASSLGGGDVETQYF | TGTGCCAGCAGCTTAGGGGGGGGCGACGTGGAGACCCAGTACTTC
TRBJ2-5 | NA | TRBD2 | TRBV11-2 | CASSLDASGSKTQYF | TGTGCCAGCAGCTTAGATGCTAGCGGGAGCAAGACCCAGTACTTC
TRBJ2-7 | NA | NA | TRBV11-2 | CASSLAGTLQIGSYEQYF | TGTGCCAGCAGCTTAGCCGGGACTCTCCAAATCGGCTCCTACGAGCAGTACTTC
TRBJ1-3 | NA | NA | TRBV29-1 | CSVEDRGNTIYF | TGCAGCGTTGAAGATCGTGGAAACACCATATATTTT
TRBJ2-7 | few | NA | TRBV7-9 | CASSLGVYEQYF | TGTGCCAGCAGCTTAGGGGTGTACGAGCAGTACTTC
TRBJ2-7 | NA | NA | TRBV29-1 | CSVATGVRYEQYF | TGCAGCGTTGCGACGGGAGTAAGATACGAGCAGTACTTC
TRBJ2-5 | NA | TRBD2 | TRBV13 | CASTTAGVGETQYF | TGTGCCAGCACCACAGCGGGAGTCGGGGAGACCCAGTACTTC
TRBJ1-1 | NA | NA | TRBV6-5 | CASSSSPGTEAFF | TGTGCCAGCAGTTCATCACCGGGCACTGAAGCTTTCTTT
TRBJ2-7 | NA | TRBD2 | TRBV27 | CASSFGEGLHEQYF | TGTGCCAGCAGTTTTGGGGAGGGCCTCCACGAGCAGTACTTC
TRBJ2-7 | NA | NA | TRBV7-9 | CASSPTLNYEQYF | TGTGCCAGCAGCCCAACCCTAAACTACGAGCAGTACTTC